The 3 T cell receptor beta chains listed next were all sequenced from one sample in a study of blood T cell repertoires in COVID-19. Repertoires were generated with immunoSEQ multiplex PCR, while TCRdb's copy carries only in-frame clones and drops some. The top ten hold under 1.2% of the sample, which has 300,000 to 450,000 clones, more than 70% seen once. The sample taken for sequencing was PBMCs or T cells enriched from blood (not recorded which). All receptors derive from a woman in her twenties or thirties who had been exposed to COVID-19.

This chain joins TRBV28 and TRBJ2-7, with no clear D. Germline V gene sequence: CDR1 MDHEN, CDR2 SYDVKM. The CDR3 spans 11 residues. With 7 bases removed from V and 4 bases from J, the gap between germline ends came to 8 bases. The CDR3, as DNA: TGTGCCAGCACCTCGGTATACGAGCAGTACTTC. As protein: CASTSVYEQYF.

This rearrangement joins TRBV6-6 to TRBJ2-3, with unresolved D. Trimming removed 7 bases at V and 5 bases at J, with 7 bases between. Germline V gene lookup returns CDR1 MNHNY and CDR2 SVGAGI (reference sequence). The CDR3 spans 11 residues. The DNA for the CDR3 is TGTGCCAGCACCAATGTAGATACGCAGTATTTT. Amino acid sequence: CASTNVDTQYF.

The V and J genes are TRBV5-4 and TRBJ2-3, with TRBD2 matching over 12 bases. Germline V gives CDR1 SGHNT, CDR2 YYREEE (reference sequence). The V and J ends lost 4 bases and 2 bases, in that order; junction bases with no gene match: 11. The CDR3 sequence is 18 residues long. This chain's CDR3 is CASSPSGTSGPNTDTQYF. Written as DNA, the CDR3 is TGTGCCAGCAGCCCTTCGGGGACTAGCGGGCCTAACACAGATACGCAGTATTTT.